The 25 T cell receptor beta chains below all came from one sample that was sequenced in a study of molecular identifiers for immune sequencing clone quantification. One entry per CDR3 protein, called by TCRdb with MiXCR from the PCR reads. Among fewer than 75,000 distinct CDR3 sequences listed, less than 20% were seen once. Sequencing was done on a sample of naive CD8+ T cells from blood, with Jurkat cell RNA spiked in. Subset denoted: FACS-sorted CD8+CD4-CCR7+CD45RA+ naive T cells. The receptors were sampled from a human donor in good health. Some libraries in this study had Jurkat cell RNA spiked in.

This clonotype occurred a few times. Being one base from a much bigger clone, this may be a read error. V is TRBV4-1 and J is TRBJ2-7; D not resolved. The CDR3 has 14 amino acids. CDR1 MGHRA and CDR2 YSYEKL come from the germline V gene. With 0 bases removed from V and 2 bases from J, the gap between germline ends came to 8 bases. The CDR3 DNA reads TGCGCCAGCAGCCAAGAGAACAGTACCTACGAGCAGTACTTC. Amino acids: CASSQENSTYEQYF.

This clonotype has a count of ten or more. J is TRBJ2-7 and V is TRBV4-1; D may be TRBD1 (5 bases). CDR1 and CDR2 from the germline V gene are MGHRA and YSYEKL. V gave up 1 base and J gave up 2 bases, with 9 bases separating them. There are 14 residues in the CDR3. CDR3: CASSQVQDTYEQYF. DNA for the CDR3: TGCGCCAGCAGCCAAGTACAGGACACCTACGAGCAGTACTTC.

The table lists this clonotype with many counts. The V gene is TRBV5-1, the J gene TRBJ1-1; D might be TRBD1 (6 bases). Trimming shortened V by 4 bases and J by 0 bases, and 19 bases separated the two germline ends. Germline CDR1 and CDR2: SGHRS and YFSETQ. The CDR3 has 17 amino acids. CDR3 nucleotides: TGCGCCAGCAGCCCCTGGGGGGCCGAGGGAATGAACACTGAAGCTTTCTTT. Protein product: CASSPWGAEGMNTEAFF.

This clonotype was seen at least ten times. The rearrangement joins TRBV2 to TRBJ2-3; a weak D match, TRBD2 (6 bases). The CDR3 has 15 residues. Germline CDR1 reads SNHLY; CDR2 reads FYNNEI. Trimming pared 7 bases from V and 4 bases from J, leaving 18 bases between. The CDR3 nucleotides are TGTGCCAGCATTCTATCGGGACTCAAAGCAGATACGCAGTATTTT. This translates into CASILSGLKADTQYF.

A note on this clonotype: One base away lies a much larger clone, so this may be a sequencing read error. This rearrangement joins TRBV19 to TRBJ2-1, with D possibly called TRBD1 or TRBD2 (5 bases each). The CDR3 is made up of 15 amino acids. Germline V CDR1 and CDR2: LNHDA, SQIVND (reference sequence). This CDR3 is CAGSIAGTQVIEQFF. The CDR3 DNA reads as TGTGCCGGTAGTATAGCCGGGACGCAAGTCATTGAGCAGTTCTTC.

This chain uses TRBV7-9 with TRBJ2-1; D gene unclear. CDR1 is SEHNR and CDR2 is FQNEAQ in the germline V gene (reference sequence). V dropped 5 bases and J dropped 7 bases, with 21 bases sitting between them. This CDR3 has 16 residues. This chain's CDR3 is CASSPKGLVSLNEQFF. The CDR3 bases are TGTGCCAGCAGCCCGAAGGGTTTAGTTTCTCTGAATGAGCAGTTCTTC.

Details on this clonotype: Being one base from a much bigger clone, this may be a read error. This rearrangement joins TRBV23-1 to TRBJ2-1; 11 bases are shared with TRBD2. TRBV23-1 is flagged as an ORF with uncertain function. This CDR3 has 16 amino acids. CDR3 sequence: CASSTRLAGSYNGQFF. In DNA, the CDR3 is TGCGCCAGCAGTACGCGACTAGCGGGATCCTACAATGGGCAGTTCTTC.

CDR3 loop: CASSSPSWGAGELFF. The CDR3 DNA follows: TGTGCCAGCAGTTCGCCGTCGTGGGGCGCCGGGGAGCTGTTTTTT. The V gene is TRBV27, the J gene TRBJ2-2; possible D gene TRBD1, 5 bases. Looked up from germline, CDR1 is MNHEY and CDR2 is SMNVEV (reference sequence). Trimming took 4 bases from V and 6 from J, leaving 15 bases between them. This CDR3 comprises 15 residues.

This clonotype was recorded many times. This sequence joins TRBV13 and TRBJ1-2, with D hard to call. Per the germline V gene, CDR1 is PRHDT and CDR2 is FYEKMQ (reference sequence). The ends were cut back, 0 bases at V and 0 bases at J, with 11 bases in the middle. CDR3 size: 16 residues. The CDR3 DNA follows: TGTGCCAGCAGCTTAGGGATCCGAGAAGCTAACTATGGCTACACCTTC. Protein product: CASSLGIREANYGYTF.

This clonotype was counted many times. The rearrangement uses TRBV2 and TRBJ2-1; 8 bases line up with TRBD2. Trimming at V came to 8 bases and at J to 4 bases, leaving 4 bases not matched to a gene. The CDR3 length is 13 residues. Germline CDR1 and CDR2: SNHLY and FYNNEI. CDR3 sequence reads: CASFSGSYNEQFF. CDR3 in DNA: TGTGCCAGCTTCAGCGGGAGTTACAATGAGCAGTTCTTC.

This clonotype was seen many times. The gene calls are TRBV7-8 and TRBJ2-2, with 7 positions matching TRBD1. The V and J ends lost 10 bases and 2 bases, in that order; junction bases with no gene match: 7. Germline CDR1 and CDR2: SGHVS and FQNEAQ. This CDR3 contains 14 residues. CDR3 sequence: CATIGDRNTGELFF. DNA of the CDR3: TGTGCCACCATCGGGGACAGAAACACCGGGGAGCTGTTTTTT.

In this sample, this clonotype turned up many times. The rearrangement joins TRBV7-9 to TRBJ2-3, with 11 bases matching TRBD1. The length of the CDR3 is 16 residues. Germline CDR1 SEHNR, CDR2 FQNEAQ (reference sequence). The J segment lost 0 bases and the V segment lost 4 bases, leaving 3 bases of the junction unmatched. CDR3 in amino acids: CASSYGTGGSTDTQYF. Here the CDR3 DNA reads TGTGCCAGCAGCTACGGGACAGGGGGAAGCACAGATACGCAGTATTTT.

This clonotype occurred a few times. At one end the junction does not follow the germline gene, possibly because of a read error. The chain recombines TRBV7-7 with TRBJ2-1; 7 positions match TRBD1. Germline lookup yields CDR1 SSHAT and CDR2 FNYEAQ (reference sequence). This CDR3 region has 13 residues. The CDR3 is CASSLTGFSEQFF. The CDR3 DNA reads as TGTGCTAGCAGCCTGACAGGGTTCTCTGAGCAGTTCTTC.

This clonotype was seen ten or more times. The chain links TRBV12-5 to TRBJ2-3; the D call may be TRBD1 or TRBD2 (6 bases each). Looked up from germline, CDR1 is LGHNT and CDR2 is FRNRAP. The CDR3 spans 17 residues. The V end lost 4 bases, the J end lost 4 bases, and 21 bases lay between the germline ends. The CDR3 reads CASGSPEGGVWADTQYF. In DNA, the CDR3 is TGTGCTAGTGGTTCTCCCGAGGGGGGAGTCTGGGCAGATACGCAGTATTTT.

This clonotype was observed many times. The CDR3 nucleotides are TGCAGTGCTAGAGATTTGACTAGCGGGAGGGCCCGCCACGAGCAGTACTTC. Its protein product is CSARDLTSGRARHEQYF. This chain uses TRBV20-1 with TRBJ2-7; the match to TRBD2 covers 14 bases. CDR3 length: 17 amino acids. Germline assignment: CDR1 DFQATT and CDR2 SNEGSKA (reference sequence). V dropped 0 bases and J dropped 5; count of bases not matched to a gene: 9.

Concerning this clonotype itself: Just one base apart from a much larger clone, this may be a read error. The chain joins TRBV27 to TRBJ2-1; tentative D call: TRBD2 (6 bases). Trimming stripped 10 bases from V and 3 bases from J, with 13 bases between. The germline V gene encodes CDR1 MNHEY and CDR2 SMNVEV (reference sequence). The CDR3 consists of 13 residues. The chain's CDR3 is CATGGRVYNEQFF. CDR3 sequence (DNA): TGTGCCACCGGGGGACGCGTCTACAATGAGCAGTTCTTC.

This clonotype was seen at least ten times. This chain uses TRBV28 with TRBJ2-3, with TRBD2 matching 12 bases. Germline CDR1 and CDR2: MDHEN and SYDVKM. The V segment lost 1 base and the J segment 6 bases; nucleotides outside the gene matches: 11. The CDR3 length is 18 residues. CDR3 DNA sequence: TGTGCCAGCAGTTTATCTTTGGCTAGCGGGAGGGCAGGGGATACGCAGTATTTT. Its translation: CASSLSLASGRAGDTQYF. Looking up the rest from reference TRBV28 and TRBJ2-3 gives the full variable domain: DVKVTQSSRYLVKRTGEKVFLECVQDMDHENMFWYRQDPGLGLRLIYFSYDVKMKEKGDIPEGYSVSREKKERFSLILESASTNQTSMYLCASSLSLASGRAGDTQYFGPGTRLTVL.

Points on this clonotype: The junction departs from the called germline gene at one end, perhaps through a read error. The chain links TRBV24-1 to TRBJ2-3; 7 bases match TRBD1. This CDR3 has 12 amino acids. CDR1 and CDR2 from the germline V gene are KGHDR and SFDVKD. In DNA form, the CDR3 reads TGTGCCACTAGTGATTTGGGGGACAGTCAGTATTTT. Its protein product is CATSDLGDSQYF.

Of note for this clonotype: A read error is possible here, since a much larger clone lies one base away. The V gene is TRBV7-9, the J gene TRBJ2-7; possible D gene TRBD2, 5 bases. This CDR3 has 14 residues. Germline-derived CDR1 and CDR2 are SEHNR and FQNEAQ (reference sequence). The CDR3 protein is CASSLGPAGYEQNF. In DNA, the CDR3 is TGTGCCAGCAGCCTCGGACCGGCGGGCTACGAGCAGAACTTC.

On this clonotype: A much more abundant neighbour one base away suggests this may be a read error. The rearrangement links TRBV5-3 to TRBJ2-3; maybe TRBD1 (7 bases). TRBV5-3 has ORF status, its function being uncertain. The CDR3 totals 17 residues. CDR3 DNA: TGTGCCAGCAGCGCCGGCAGGGGGGTTGTCTCCACAGGTACGCAGTATTTT. Residues: CASSAGRGVVSTGTQYF.

This clonotype was seen repeatedly, ten times or more. This chain connects TRBV4-3 to TRBJ2-3, with D maybe TRBD2 (6 bases). Trimming shortened V by 3 bases and J by 4 bases, and 11 bases separated the two germline ends. The CDR3 runs to 14 residues. Per the germline V gene, CDR1 is LGHNA and CDR2 is YSLEER. Written as DNA, the CDR3 is TGCGCCAGCAGCCAGGCCAGGGAGGCAGATACGCAGTATTTT. Translated, it gives CASSQAREADTQYF.

The sample holds many counts of this clonotype. The V gene is TRBV7-2, the J gene TRBJ1-3; no reliable D call. CDR3 length: 13 amino acids. Germline V CDR1 and CDR2: SGHTA, FQGNSA. With 6 bases removed from V and 8 bases from J, the gap between germline ends came to 14 bases. The CDR3 spells CASRNSLRDTIYF. Here the CDR3 DNA reads TGTGCCAGCAGAAACAGCCTTAGGGACACCATATATTTT.

In regard to this clonotype: A much larger clone sits a single nucleotide away, making a read error possible. The V and J genes are TRBV13 and TRBJ2-3; 8 bases are a match to TRBD2. The length of the CDR3 is 14 residues. V was clipped by 3 bases and J by 5 bases; unmatched bases: 4. CDR1 is PRHDT, CDR2 FYEKMQ, per germline (reference sequence). CDR3 residues: CASSLGLVGDTQYF. DNA of the CDR3: TGTGCCAGCAGCTTGGGACTAGTGGGAGATACGCAGTATTTT.

This clonotype has at least ten counts. The V gene is TRBV7-9, the J gene TRBJ1-4; D uncertain. Germline V gene sequence: CDR1 SEHNR, CDR2 FQNEAQ (reference sequence). This CDR3 is 13 amino acids long. With 1 base removed from V and 6 bases from J, the gap between germline ends came to 6 bases. The CDR3 DNA follows: TGTGCCAGCAGCTTAGTTCCTGATGAAAAACTGTTTTTT. It translates to CASSLVPDEKLFF.

A remark on this clonotype: Germline is not matched at one junction end, which may reflect a read error. The V call is TRBV12-3 or TRBV12-4, the J call TRBJ2-2, with a possible D match to TRBD2 (6 bases). The CDR3 extends over 15 amino acids. The DNA for the CDR3 is TGTGCCAGCACTCTCGTCGGGGGAGACACCGGGGAGCCGTTTTTT. It is translated as CASTLVGGDTGEPFF.